This TCR beta chain derives from a study of T cells expressing NK-cell markers. The CDR3 is 15 amino acids. CDR1 and CDR2 (germline): MNHNS, SASEGT. TCRdb reprocessed the 5' RACE reads and reports one entry per CDR3 protein, with no DNA. This sample contains about 380,000 distinct CDR3 sequences. The sequencing sample was made of blood T cells: a sorted CD56 or NKG2C T cell subset, CD4+ or CD8+ T cells, or bulk PBMC T cells (not recorded which). The chain joins TRBV6-1 to TRBJ1-4; TCRdb selects TRBD1, and the lack of DNA leaves this call unchecked. This TCR derives from a man aged 18-70 years in good health. The CDR3: CASSNRPVANEKLFF.